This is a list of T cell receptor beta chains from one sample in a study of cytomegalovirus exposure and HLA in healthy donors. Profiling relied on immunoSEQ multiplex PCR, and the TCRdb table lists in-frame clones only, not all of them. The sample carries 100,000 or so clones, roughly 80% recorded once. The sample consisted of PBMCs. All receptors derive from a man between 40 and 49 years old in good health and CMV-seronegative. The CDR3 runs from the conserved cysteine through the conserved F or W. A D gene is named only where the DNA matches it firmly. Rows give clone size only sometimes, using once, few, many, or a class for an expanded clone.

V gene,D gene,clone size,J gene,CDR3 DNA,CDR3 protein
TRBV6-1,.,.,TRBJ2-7,TGTGCCAGCAGAACGGGGGTTACCTCCTACGAGCAGTACTTC,CASRTGVTSYEQYF
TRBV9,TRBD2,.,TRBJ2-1,TGTGCCAGCAGCGTTGGACCGGGAGGCGCCTACAATGAGCAGTTCTTC,CASSVGPGGAYNEQFF
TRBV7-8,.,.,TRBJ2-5,TGTGCCAGCAGCATCAGACAGGGAGGCCGGGAGACCCAGTACTTC,CASSIRQGGRETQYF
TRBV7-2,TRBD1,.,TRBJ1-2,TGTGCCAGCAGCCTTCCACCAGGGGGCAGGTATGGCTACACCTTC,CASSLPPGGRYGYTF
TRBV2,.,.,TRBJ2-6,TGTGCCAGCAGTGACGGGTTCTCTGGGGCCAACGTCCTGACTTTC,CASSDGFSGANVLTF
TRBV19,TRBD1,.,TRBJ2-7,TGTGCCAGTAGTGAGGCGGGACAGGGCTACGAGCAGTACTTC,CASSEAGQGYEQYF
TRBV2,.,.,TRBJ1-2,TGTGCCAGCAGTGAACTGGGAGACTATGGCTACACCTTC,CASSELGDYGYTF
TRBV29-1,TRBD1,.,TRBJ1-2,TGCAGCGTTGTGTCCGGGACAGACTATGGCTACACCTTC,CSVVSGTDYGYTF
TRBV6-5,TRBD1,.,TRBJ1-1,TGTGCCAGCAGTTACCCGGACAGGGCTTCTGAAGCTTTCTTT,CASSYPDRASEAFF
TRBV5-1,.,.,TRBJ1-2,TGCGCCAGCAGCTTGGATTCAACCCCCGGGTATGGCTACACCTTC,CASSLDSTPGYGYTF
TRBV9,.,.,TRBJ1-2,TGTGCCAGCAGCGGACACAGACAGGATCACTATGGCTACACCTTC,CASSGHRQDHYGYTF
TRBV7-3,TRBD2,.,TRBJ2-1,TGTGCCAGCAGTATAAGCGGGGGGGGTGACAATGAGCAGTTCTTC,CASSISGGGDNEQFF
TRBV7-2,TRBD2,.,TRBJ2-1,TGTGCCAGCAGCTTATTAAGCGGGGACTACAATGAGCAGTTCTTC,CASSLLSGDYNEQFF
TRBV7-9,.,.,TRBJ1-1,TGTGCCAGCAGCTTAGCAGCGTCTGACAGGAGGGCTTTCTTT,CASSLAASDRRAFF
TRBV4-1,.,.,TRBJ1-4,TGCGCCAGCAGCCTTCAATTGGGGGCTTTAACTAATGAAAAACTGTTTTTT,CASSLQLGALTNEKLFF
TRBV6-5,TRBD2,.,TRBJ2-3,TGTGCCAGCAGTTACTTTCTAGCGGGGGCAGATACGCAGTATTTT,CASSYFLAGADTQYF
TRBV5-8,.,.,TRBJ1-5,TGTGCCAGCAGCTTGCGAGTGATTAGCAATCAGCCCCAGCATTTT,CASSLRVISNQPQHF
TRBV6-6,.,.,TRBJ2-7,TGTGCCGGGGGGGGCAGCCCTTACGAGCAGTACTTC,CAGGGSPYEQYF
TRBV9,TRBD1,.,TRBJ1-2,TGTGCCAGCAGCCCCGGACAGGGAGAGGTCTATGGCTACACCTTC,CASSPGQGEVYGYTF
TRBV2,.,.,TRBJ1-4,TGTGCCAGCAGTGAAGAGAGACAGTGGGTTGCAACTAATGAAAAACTGTTTTTT,CASSEERQWVATNEKLFF
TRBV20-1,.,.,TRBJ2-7,TGCAGTGCCACACTAGCTCACGAGCAGTACTTC,CSATLAHEQYF
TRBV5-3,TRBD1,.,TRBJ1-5,TGTGCCAGAAGCTTGACAGGGGGTAACCAGCCCCAGCATTTT,CARSLTGGNQPQHF
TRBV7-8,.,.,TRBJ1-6,TGTGCCAGCAGCTTAGATAAGGACTACTCCTATAATTCACCCCTCCACTTT,CASSLDKDYSYNSPLHF
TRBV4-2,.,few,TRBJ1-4,TGTGCCAGCAGCCAAGATGGTCAGGGATCTGAAAAACTGTTTTTT,CASSQDGQGSEKLFF
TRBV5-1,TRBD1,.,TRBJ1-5,TGCGCCAGCAGCCCCGGGACAGATAGCAATCAGCCCCAGCATTTT,CASSPGTDSNQPQHF
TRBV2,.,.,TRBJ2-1,TGTGCCAGCAGCGAGACAGTCACCAATTCCTACAATGAGCAGTTCTTC,CASSETVTNSYNEQFF
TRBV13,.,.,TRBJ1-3,TGTGCCAGCAGCCCTATACTAGCCTCTGGAAACACCATATATTTT,CASSPILASGNTIYF
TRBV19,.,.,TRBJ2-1,TGTGCCAGTAGTTTCCAGTCTCCCTACAATGAGCAGTTCTTC,CASSFQSPYNEQFF
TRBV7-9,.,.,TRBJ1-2,TGTGCCAGCAGCTTATGGTTATCGGAGGGGATCGGATATGGCTACACCTTC,CASSLWLSEGIGYGYTF
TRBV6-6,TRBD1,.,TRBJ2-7,TGTGCCAGCAGTTCCGGGACAGTTAACGAGCAGTACTTC,CASSSGTVNEQYF
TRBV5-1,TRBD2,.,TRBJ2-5,TGCGCCAGCAGCTCCTTAGCGGGGGAGCAAGAGACCCAGTACTTC,CASSSLAGEQETQYF